One and the same sample provided the 16 T cell receptor beta chains below, sequenced in a study of shared clonotypes between healthy human individuals. The method was immunoSEQ multiplex PCR; TCRdb's version includes in-frame clones alone and lacks a portion of them. The sample contains fewer than 2.5 million clones, roughly 93% of which appear only once. Material for sequencing was naive CD4+ T cells from PBMCs. Subset reported: CD45RA+ positively selected. These receptors originate from a man aged 18 to 30 in good health. Some clones in this sample may be carry-over from other donors' samples.

This chain uses TRBV5-6 with TRBJ2-2; TRBD2 agrees at 9 bases. With V trimmed by 3 bases and J by 3 bases, 12 bases remained unmatched. CDR1 and CDR2 from the germline V gene are SGHDT and YYEEEE. This CDR3 comprises 18 residues. In nucleotides, the CDR3 is TGTGCCAGCAGCTCCACCACAAGTCTAGCGGGACACACCGGGGAGCTGTTTTTT. It codes for CASSSTTSLAGHTGELFF.

V gene TRBV6-1 combines with J gene TRBJ2-2, with 10 bases that match TRBD1. The CDR3 spans 18 residues. Trimming at V came to 0 bases and at J to 5 bases, leaving 9 bases not matched to a gene. Germline V CDR1 and CDR2: MNHNS, SASEGT. The chain's CDR3 is CASSEAGDRGRRTGELFF. The CDR3 region has the DNA TGTGCCAGCAGTGAAGCGGGAGACAGGGGGCGACGGACCGGGGAGCTGTTTTTT.

V is TRBV29-1 and J is TRBJ2-1; D is possibly TRBD1 (6 bases). CDR1 and CDR2 (germline): SQVTM, ANQGSEA. The CDR3 extends over 12 amino acids. Trimming removed 4 bases at V and 15 bases at J, with 19 bases between. The CDR3 nucleotides are TGCAGCGTTGTCGGACTCTCATTAGGGGGGTTCTTC. This gives the protein CSVVGLSLGGFF.

The genes are TRBV19 and TRBJ2-1; D unclear. CDR1 is LNHDA and CDR2 is SQIVND in the germline V gene (reference sequence). V lost 5 bases to trimming and J lost 9 bases, with 14 bases between them. The CDR3 contains 13 residues. The CDR3 DNA reads TGTGCCAGTAGTTCCGGACGTTTGGCTGAGCAGTTCTTC. It is translated as CASSSGRLAEQFF.

The rearrangement uses TRBV6-7 and TRBJ2-7; the D gene could be TRBD1 or TRBD2 (5 bases each). TRBV6-7 is an ORF; its function is uncertain. The CDR3 covers 15 residues. Trimming took 6 bases from V and 2 from J, leaving 17 bases between them. The CDR3 spells CASSPDRLPTYEQYF. Here the CDR3 DNA reads TGTGCCAGCAGCCCTGACAGACTACCTACCTACGAGCAGTACTTC.

V is TRBV7-2 and J is TRBJ1-4; D unclear. The CDR3 spans 14 residues. Trimming stripped 5 bases from V and 7 bases from J, with 14 bases between. In germline, CDR1 is SGHTA, CDR2 FQGNSA. The CDR3 loop reads CASSPARSGEKLFF. CDR3 nucleotides: TGTGCCAGCAGCCCAGCTCGCTCGGGTGAAAAACTGTTTTTT.

The chain has TRBV7-3 and TRBJ2-3; 7 bases are a match to TRBD2. The junction had 3 bases not matched to a gene; V was cut back by 3 bases and J by 0 bases. Germline V gene lookup returns CDR1 SGHTA and CDR2 FQGTGA. The CDR3 length is 15 residues. The CDR3 is CASSFVSGSTDTQYF. The CDR3 DNA follows: TGTGCCAGCAGCTTTGTTAGCGGGAGCACAGATACGCAGTATTTT.

CDR3 sequence (DNA): TGCGCCAGCAGTCAATCTCTGGGCCAGCCCCAGCATTTT. It encodes CASSQSLGQPQHF. V is TRBV23-1 and J is TRBJ1-5; D is unresolved. TRBV23-1 is marked as an open reading frame, function uncertain. This CDR3 is 13 amino acids long. Trimming removed 0 bases from V and 7 bases from J, with 7 bases in between.

The chain recombines TRBV10-1 with TRBJ2-1, with D possibly matching TRBD2 (5 bases). The CDR3 has 19 residues. CDR1 is WNHNN and CDR2 is SYGVQD in the germline V gene (reference sequence). The V end was cut by 0 bases, the J end by 0 bases, with 18 bases between. CDR3 in amino acids: CASSESGGPVLSSYNEQFF. The CDR3 region has the DNA TGCGCCAGCAGTGAGTCGGGCGGGCCGGTCCTCAGCTCCTACAATGAGCAGTTCTTC.

The count of this clone is one. Here the CDR3 reads CASSLAGGPSSARQSNTGELFF. The DNA of the CDR3 is TGCGCCAGCAGCTTAGCGGGAGGGCCCTCTTCGGCTCGTCAGTCGAACACCGGGGAGCTGTTTTTT. The rearrangement joins TRBV5-1 to TRBJ2-2; the match to TRBD2 covers 10 bases. V dropped 2 bases and J dropped 0; count of bases not matched to a gene: 19. The CDR3 is 22 residues long. CDR1 and CDR2 (germline): SGHRS, YFSETQ.

The chain couples TRBV11-2 to TRBJ2-2; D remains unclear. This CDR3 comprises 13 residues. Trimming left V 6 bases short and J 6 bases short, with 11 bases between. Per the germline V gene, CDR1 is SGHAT and CDR2 is FQNNGV. CDR3 loop: CASSLGWSGELFF. DNA of the CDR3: TGTGCCAGCAGTCTAGGTTGGTCCGGGGAGCTGTTTTTT.

V gene TRBV29-1 combines with J gene TRBJ1-4, with D unresolved. Germline V gives CDR1 SQVTM, CDR2 ANQGSEA. The CDR3 has 10 amino acids. The V and J ends lost 7 bases and 4 bases respectively, with 4 bases between them. The CDR3 here is CSGFNEKLFF. DNA of the CDR3: TGCAGCGGTTTTAATGAAAAACTGTTTTTT.

This chain joins TRBV18 and TRBJ2-1; the D is unclear. The V end lost 8 bases, the J end lost 1 base, and 3 bases lay between the germline ends. The CDR3 extends over 11 amino acids. Germline-derived CDR1 and CDR2 are KGHSH and LQKENI. As DNA, the CDR3 is TGTGCCAGCATGTCCTACAATGAGCAGTTCTTC. Protein product: CASMSYNEQFF.

The genes are TRBV6-1 and TRBJ2-1, with TRBD2 identical over 7 bases. The CDR3 has 17 residues. Unmatched junction bases numbered 9, after V lost 2 bases and J lost 2 bases. CDR1 is MNHNS and CDR2 is SASEGT in the germline V gene. CDR3 protein: CASSEFGVAGTYNEQFF. The CDR3, as DNA: TGTGCCAGCAGTGAATTTGGAGTAGCGGGTACCTACAATGAGCAGTTCTTC.

The chain joins TRBV5-1 to TRBJ2-7; 7 positions agree with TRBD1. The trim removed 4 bases at V and 1 base at J, leaving 14 bases unmatched. The CDR3 runs to 17 residues. Germline V gives CDR1 SGHRS, CDR2 YFSETQ. CDR3 nucleotide sequence: TGCGCCAGCAGCAAAAATAGACAGGGCGACTTTTCCTACGAGCAGTACTTC. This translates into CASSKNRQGDFSYEQYF.

A word on this clone: A much larger clone lies one base from this, so it may be a read error. The V call is TRBV6-6, the J call TRBJ2-3; 8 nucleotides agree with TRBD1. The ends lost 5 bases at V and 4 bases at J; junction bases unmatched: 5. CDR1 is MNHNY and CDR2 is SVGAGI in the germline V gene (reference sequence). The CDR3 runs 14 residues. The CDR3 DNA is TGTGCCAGCAGTAGGACAGGGAGCCCAGATACGCAGTATTTT. Amino acid sequence: CASSRTGSPDTQYF.